The rows below give T cell receptor beta chains drawn from one sample of a study of blood T cell repertoires in COVID-19. This table comes from immunoSEQ multiplex PCR, and its TCRdb copy is limited to in-frame clones, with some not included. Of over 35,000 clones in the sample, approximately 85% were seen once. The sample comprised peripheral blood. All receptors derive from a man aged 40-55 years with active or convalescent COVID-19. The CDR3 runs from the conserved cysteine through the conserved F or W. Each record gives: clone size, V gene, CDR3 protein. Some rows have no size entry. The others give once, few or many, or a class for an expanded clone.

clone size: .
V gene: TRBV27
CDR3 protein: CASSSSHRQPQHF

clone size: once
V gene: TRBV27
CDR3 protein: CASSLSRGGHEQYF

clone size: .
V gene: TRBV4-1
CDR3 protein: CASSQEPSVPQETQYF

clone size: .
V gene: TRBV28
CDR3 protein: CASSSFLGDGYTF

clone size: .
V gene: TRBV5-1
CDR3 protein: CASSLGQSSTAQYF

clone size: .
V gene: TRBV6-5
CDR3 protein: CASKRSGLNRYTF

clone size: .
V gene: TRBV28
CDR3 protein: CASTPRRGPRDGYTF

clone size: once
V gene: TRBV11-2
CDR3 protein: CASSYGGYEQYF

clone size: .
V gene: TRBV14
CDR3 protein: CASSQGLAGAYTGELFF

clone size: few
V gene: TRBV25-1
CDR3 protein: CASSEVGDKSGSYEQYF

clone size: large
V gene: TRBV5-4
CDR3 protein: CASAAPTSGSSPGELFF

clone size: .
V gene: TRBV19
CDR3 protein: CASVEEPYGYTF

clone size: .
V gene: TRBV20-1
CDR3 protein: CSASVGREFEQYF

clone size: .
V gene: TRBV7-2
CDR3 protein: CASSFSGGGGNNEQFF

clone size: medium-sized
V gene: TRBV6-4
CDR3 protein: CASSDSGLNSYNEQFF

clone size: .
V gene: TRBV30
CDR3 protein: CAWSMDTKNTEAFF

clone size: few
V gene: TRBV10-1
CDR3 protein: CASKAGGNNEQFF

clone size: few
V gene: TRBV6-4
CDR3 protein: CASSVLAGEVNEQFF

clone size: .
V gene: TRBV18
CDR3 protein: CASSRIGTGPSYEQYF

clone size: .
V gene: TRBV7-2
CDR3 protein: CASSQAVGAYEQYF

clone size: once
V gene: TRBV28
CDR3 protein: CASAGSTGNTIYF

clone size: .
V gene: TRBV6-1
CDR3 protein: CASSERGLSSYNSPLHF

clone size: .
V gene: TRBV5-5
CDR3 protein: CASSLALAGTQETQYF

clone size: .
V gene: TRBV7-6
CDR3 protein: CASSGALRSYNEQFF

clone size: .
V gene: TRBV18
CDR3 protein: CASSGQGTNYGYTF

clone size: .
V gene: TRBV13
CDR3 protein: CASSFNPGTGWIGRTEAFF

clone size: .
V gene: TRBV10-3
CDR3 protein: CAISESGGITSSSYNEQFF

clone size: .
V gene: TRBV5-1
CDR3 protein: CASSLTGTGDPSYGYTF

clone size: .
V gene: TRBV5-5
CDR3 protein: CASHPNRGTGTRIMNTEAFF

clone size: once
V gene: TRBV27
CDR3 protein: CASSSPLAGGTGNEQFF

clone size: .
V gene: TRBV29-1
CDR3 protein: CSVRGAGTIGELFF

clone size: .
V gene: TRBV5-6
CDR3 protein: CASSLWGEETQYF

clone size: .
V gene: TRBV25-1
CDR3 protein: CASSDSGELREQYF

clone size: .
V gene: TRBV7-9
CDR3 protein: CASSLSGGTDTQYF

clone size: .
V gene: TRBV28
CDR3 protein: CASSLRDRGNTEAFF

clone size: .
V gene: TRBV10-3
CDR3 protein: CAISEPGTGGNTEAFF

clone size: .
V gene: TRBV7-2
CDR3 protein: CASSPGGLSTDTQYF

clone size: .
V gene: TRBV19
CDR3 protein: CASSRTSSGNSPLHF

clone size: .
V gene: TRBV5-4
CDR3 protein: CASSLNNNYGYTF

clone size: few
V gene: TRBV7-9
CDR3 protein: CASSLGQGRKDYTF

clone size: .
V gene: TRBV6-6
CDR3 protein: CASSTEGRVSPLHF

clone size: few
V gene: TRBV7-9
CDR3 protein: CASSSGNEKLFF

clone size: .
V gene: TRBV28
CDR3 protein: CASGRIGVAKNIQYF

clone size: .
V gene: TRBV4-1
CDR3 protein: CASSLSTGGETQYF

clone size: .
V gene: TRBV6-5
CDR3 protein: CASSLRGGELFF

clone size: .
V gene: TRBV27
CDR3 protein: CASSSRDRWTEAFF

clone size: .
V gene: TRBV19
CDR3 protein: CASSIWGREGRSSTDTQYF

clone size: .
V gene: TRBV19
CDR3 protein: CASSILREDTQYF

clone size: .
V gene: TRBV6-5
CDR3 protein: CASSKRDSRETQYF

clone size: .
V gene: TRBV12-3/TRBV12-4
CDR3 protein: CASSLTGQGKQYF

clone size: .
V gene: TRBV5-1
CDR3 protein: CASSRVPSGAGDTQYF

clone size: .
V gene: TRBV25-1
CDR3 protein: CASRKAGAKQETQYF

clone size: .
V gene: TRBV15
CDR3 protein: CATSFSRSYEQYF

clone size: .
V gene: TRBV27
CDR3 protein: CASSLTSPGSSYNSPLHF

clone size: .
V gene: TRBV28
CDR3 protein: CASSLEGVNTEAFF

clone size: once
V gene: TRBV7-9
CDR3 protein: CASSSTQGSRNQPQHF

clone size: .
V gene: TRBV4-1
CDR3 protein: CASSPAGPFIEKLFF

clone size: .
V gene: TRBV5-1
CDR3 protein: CASSPPSGLAGELFF

clone size: .
V gene: TRBV5-1
CDR3 protein: CASSPSGTGGASGYTF

clone size: .
V gene: TRBV7-2
CDR3 protein: CASSFWTLSGNTIYF